These T cell receptor beta chains were read from a single sample in a study of graft-versus-host responses after intestinal transplantation. Antigens of these TCRs are unknown. Assay: immunoSEQ multiplex PCR; the TCRdb copy retains only in-frame clones and omits some. The table has over 85,000 clones, roughly 95% seen once; the top ten hold around 0.55%. This sample comprised unstimulated CD8+ T cells sorted from spleen or lymph node cells, obtained before intestinal transplant. Source of these receptors: a human donor who received an intestinal transplant. The CDR3 runs from the conserved cysteine through the conserved F or W. D genes are given only for firm matches. Clone size is given for some rows only: seen once, a few or many times, or a class if the clone is expanded.

j_gene	d_gene	v_gene	abundance	CDR3nt	CDR3aa
TRBJ2-5	TRBD1	TRBV19	.	TGTGCCAGTAGTCTCTCAGGGGGCGCTGAAGGAGAGACCCAGTACTTC	CASSLSGGAEGETQYF
TRBJ1-2	TRBD1	TRBV9	.	TGTGCCAGCAGCGTAGTAGTGAACAGGGGGTCTAACTATGGCTACACCTTC	CASSVVVNRGSNYGYTF
TRBJ2-7	.	TRBV19	.	TGTGCCAGTAGTATGGGGAGCTCCTACGAGCAGTACTTC	CASSMGSSYEQYF
TRBJ1-1	.	TRBV5-5	.	TGTGCCAGCAGCTTGGTCGCGGACACTGAAGCTTTCTTT	CASSLVADTEAFF
TRBJ2-7	.	TRBV6-1	once	TGTGCCAGCAGTGAAAGGGTCTCCGAGCAGTACTTC	CASSERVSEQYF
TRBJ2-7	.	TRBV4-1	.	TGCGCCAGCAGCCAAGATTCACGAACACCCTTCTACGAGCAGTACTTC	CASSQDSRTPFYEQYF
TRBJ2-3	TRBD2	TRBV5-1	.	TGCGCCAGCAGCTTGGAGACTAGCGGGAGGGCCGGTGTAGATACGCAGTATTTT	CASSLETSGRAGVDTQYF
TRBJ1-1	.	TRBV5-1	.	TGCGCCAGCAGCTTTTCTGGGCCCAACGAAGCTTTCTTT	CASSFSGPNEAFF
TRBJ1-6	.	TRBV28	once	TGTGCCAGCAGTTACAGACCTGGTAATTCACCCCTCCACTTT	CASSYRPGNSPLHF
TRBJ1-5	.	TRBV30	once	TGTGCCTGGAGTTTATTCCCAGGACAGTACAATAGCAATCAGCCCCAGCATTTT	CAWSLFPGQYNSNQPQHF
TRBJ2-1	.	TRBV30	.	TGTGCCTGGAGGACTAGATTTGATGAGCAGTTCTTC	CAWRTRFDEQFF
TRBJ2-7	TRBD2	TRBV9	.	TGTGCCAGCAGCGTAGGGGGACTAGCGGCTACCTACGAGCAGTACTTC	CASSVGGLAATYEQYF
TRBJ1-5	TRBD1	TRBV27	.	TGTGCCAGCAGTTTAGGGACAGGGAGGGCTCAGCCCCAGCATTTT	CASSLGTGRAQPQHF
TRBJ2-3	TRBD2	TRBV5-1	.	TGCGCCAGCAGCCGGCTGTCAGATGCGAGGCGGGAGTGGTGGGGCACGCAGTATTTT	CASSRLSDARREWWGTQYF
TRBJ1-2	.	TRBV28	.	TGTGCCAGCACCCGAGAGGCCGGGGGGCTCTATGGCTACACCTTC	CASTREAGGLYGYTF
TRBJ2-7	TRBD2	TRBV10-1	.	TGCGCCAGCAGTGAGAGGGGACTAGGGATCCACGAGCAGTACTTC	CASSERGLGIHEQYF
TRBJ2-3	TRBD2	TRBV13	.	TGTGCCAGCAGCTTCTCGTTAGCGGGGAGCACAGATACGCAGTATTTT	CASSFSLAGSTDTQYF
TRBJ1-5	.	TRBV2	.	TGTGCCAGCAGTGAAAGGGTTCGGGAGCCCCAGCATTTT	CASSERVREPQHF
TRBJ2-7	.	TRBV7-9	.	TGTGCCACCCTGTCCGTGACCGGGACACAAAATTACTACGAGCAGTACTTC	CATLSVTGTQNYYEQYF
TRBJ1-1	.	TRBV21-1	.	TGTGCCAGCAGCCCGTCTTGGGGGAATACTGAAGCTTTCTTT	CASSPSWGNTEAFF
TRBJ2-7	.	TRBV10-3	.	TGTGCCATCAGTCCCGATACCTACGAGCAGTACTTC	CAISPDTYEQYF
TRBJ1-2	.	TRBV7-9	.	TGTGCCAGCAGAGGGGACGGGAGGTATGGCTACACCTTC	CASRGDGRYGYTF
TRBJ2-5	.	TRBV15	.	TGTGCCACCAGCAGAGGGAATATAGGGGGGGAGACCCAGTACTTC	CATSRGNIGGETQYF
TRBJ2-5	.	TRBV2	.	TGTGCCAGCAGTGAACACAGGAGTGAGACCCAGTACTTC	CASSEHRSETQYF
TRBJ2-7	.	TRBV19	.	TGTGCCAGTAGTATCATCGGGACGGAGCCCTACGAGCAGTACTTC	CASSIIGTEPYEQYF
TRBJ2-7	.	TRBV4-1	.	TGCGCCAGCAGCCCGAGGTTCGGCCGCTCCTACGAGCAGTACTTC	CASSPRFGRSYEQYF
TRBJ1-5	.	TRBV6-6	.	TGTGCCAGCAGTCACTCACCTGGGCTAAAGCAGCCCCAGCATTTT	CASSHSPGLKQPQHF
TRBJ2-5	.	TRBV5-4	.	TGTGCCAGCAGCTTTGGGGTGACCCAGTACTTC	CASSFGVTQYF
TRBJ2-1	.	TRBV7-3	.	TGTGCCAGCAGCCCGACGGCGTCTGCCTCCTACAATGAGCAGTTCTTC	CASSPTASASYNEQFF
TRBJ2-1	TRBD2	TRBV27	.	TGTGCCAGCAGTTTAGGGGTTCTAGCGGGAGGTGAGCAGTTCTTC	CASSLGVLAGGEQFF
TRBJ2-7	.	TRBV27	.	TGTGCCAGCAGTTTGGCAGGGGCCTACGAGCAGTACTTC	CASSLAGAYEQYF
TRBJ2-4	TRBD1	TRBV6-5	.	TGTGCCAGCAGTGTGGGACAGGGACGGCACATTCAGTACTTC	CASSVGQGRHIQYF
TRBJ1-2	.	TRBV11-2	.	TGTGCCAGCAGCTTCGGGTCGAGCTATGGCTACACCTTC	CASSFGSSYGYTF
TRBJ2-4	.	TRBV30	.	TGTGCCTGGAGTCATCGGGACTTCCGCCACATTCAGTACTTC	CAWSHRDFRHIQYF
TRBJ2-3	.	TRBV4-1	.	TGCGCCAGCAGCCAACAGGGGCCCAGCACAGATACGCAGTATTTT	CASSQQGPSTDTQYF
TRBJ1-3	.	TRBV5-5	.	TGTGCCAGCAGTCAGGACACCAGCTCTGGAAACACCATATATTTT	CASSQDTSSGNTIYF
TRBJ2-3	TRBD1	TRBV28	.	TGTGCCAGCACGGGGACAGGGGTCACAGATACGCAGTATTTT	CASTGTGVTDTQYF
TRBJ2-4	TRBD2	TRBV13	once	TGTGCCAGCTCCTCTAGGACTAGAGCCAAAAACATTCAGTACTTC	CASSSRTRAKNIQYF
TRBJ2-3	.	TRBV5-8	.	TGTGCCAGCAGCTTGGCTACCAGGGGAGATACGCAGTATTTT	CASSLATRGDTQYF
TRBJ2-2	.	TRBV7-8	.	TGTGCCAGCAGCCGGAGCGGATCTAACACCGGGGAGCTGTTTTTT	CASSRSGSNTGELFF
TRBJ1-5	.	TRBV5-1	.	.	CASSLVSGPDQPQHF
TRBJ2-7	TRBD2	TRBV27	.	TGTGCCAGCAGTTTCACGGGACTAGCGGGCCTTACCTACGAGCAGTACTTC	CASSFTGLAGLTYEQYF
TRBJ2-1	TRBD2	TRBV5-4	.	TGTGCCAGCAGCTACCCTCCATTAGCGGGAAACAATGAGCAGTTCTTC	CASSYPPLAGNNEQFF
TRBJ2-7	TRBD2	TRBV30	.	TGTGCCTGGAGTGTGACTCGACTAGCGGGAGTTGAAGAGCAGTACTTC	CAWSVTRLAGVEEQYF
TRBJ2-7	.	TRBV5-6	few	TGTGCCAGCAGCTTCGGCGGCTCCTACGAGCAGTACTTC	CASSFGGSYEQYF
TRBJ2-7	.	TRBV4-1	.	TGCGCCAGCAGCCTGGGCCAGTCCTACGAGCAGTACTTC	CASSLGQSYEQYF
TRBJ2-7	.	TRBV4-1	.	TGCGCCAGCAGCCAAGTTGGGGCTACCTACGAGCAGTACTTC	CASSQVGATYEQYF
TRBJ1-1	TRBD1	TRBV4-1	.	TGCGCCACTGGGACAGCTATGAACACTGAAGCTTTCTTT	CATGTAMNTEAFF
TRBJ2-3	.	TRBV6-6	.	TGTGCCAGCAGTGAGGGAGGTACGCAGTATTTT	CASSEGGTQYF
TRBJ1-2	.	TRBV28	.	TGTGCCAGCACCCGGCGAGGTACTGGCTACACCTTC	CASTRRGTGYTF
TRBJ2-3	TRBD1	TRBV27	once	TGTGCCAGCAGTTTAGGGGGCGGACAGGGGCTTACTAGCACAGATACGCAGTATTTT	CASSLGGGQGLTSTDTQYF
TRBJ1-4	.	TRBV4-1	.	TGCGCCAGCCGGATGACACTGTTTTTT	CASRMTLFF
TRBJ2-3	.	TRBV9	.	TGTGCCAGCAGCGCCAACACAGATACGCAGTATTTT	CASSANTDTQYF